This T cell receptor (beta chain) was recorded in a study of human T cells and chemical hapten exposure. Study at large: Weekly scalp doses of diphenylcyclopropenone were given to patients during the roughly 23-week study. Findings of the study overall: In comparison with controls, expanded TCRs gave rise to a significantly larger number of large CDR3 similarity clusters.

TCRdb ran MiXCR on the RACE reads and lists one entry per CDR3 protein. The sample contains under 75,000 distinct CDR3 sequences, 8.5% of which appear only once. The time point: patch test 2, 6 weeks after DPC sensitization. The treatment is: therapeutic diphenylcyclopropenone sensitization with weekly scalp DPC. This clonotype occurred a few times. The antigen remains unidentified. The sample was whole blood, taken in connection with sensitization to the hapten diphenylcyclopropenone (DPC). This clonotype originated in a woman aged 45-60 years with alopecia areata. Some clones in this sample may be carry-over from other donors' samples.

The CDR3 region has the DNA TGTGCCAGCAGTTTCCCCCTCCTTGCACTAGCGGCCAACACAGATACGCAGTATTTT. The encoded protein is CASSFPLLALAANTDTQYF. The chain has TRBV28 and TRBJ2-3; 8 positions match TRBD2. The length of the CDR3 is 19 residues. Trimming removed 3 bases from V and 2 bases from J; junction bases left unmatched: 16. Looked up from germline, CDR1 is MDHEN and CDR2 is SYDVKM.